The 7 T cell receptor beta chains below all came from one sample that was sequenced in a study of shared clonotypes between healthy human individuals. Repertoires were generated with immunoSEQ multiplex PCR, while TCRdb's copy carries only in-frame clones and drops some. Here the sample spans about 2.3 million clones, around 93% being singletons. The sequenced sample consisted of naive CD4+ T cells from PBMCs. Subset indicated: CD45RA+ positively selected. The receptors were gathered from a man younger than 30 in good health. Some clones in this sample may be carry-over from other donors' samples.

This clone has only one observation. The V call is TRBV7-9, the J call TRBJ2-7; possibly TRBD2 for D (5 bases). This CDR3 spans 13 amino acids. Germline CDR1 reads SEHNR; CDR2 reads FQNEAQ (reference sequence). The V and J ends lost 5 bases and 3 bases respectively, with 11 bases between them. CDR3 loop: CASSVGSLYEQYF. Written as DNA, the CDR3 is TGTGCCAGCAGCGTGGGGAGCCTCTACGAGCAGTACTTC.

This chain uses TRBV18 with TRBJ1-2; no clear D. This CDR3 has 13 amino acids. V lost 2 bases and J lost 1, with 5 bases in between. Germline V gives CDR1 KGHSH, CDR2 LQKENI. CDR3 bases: TGTGCCAGCTCACCAAATGTTAACTATGGCTACACCTTC. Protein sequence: CASSPNVNYGYTF.

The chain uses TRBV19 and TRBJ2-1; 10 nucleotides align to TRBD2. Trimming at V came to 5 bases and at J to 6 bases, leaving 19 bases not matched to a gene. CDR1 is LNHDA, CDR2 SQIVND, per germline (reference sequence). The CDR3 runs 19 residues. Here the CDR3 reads CASSSLSSGSLPITNEQFF. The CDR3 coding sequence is TGTGCCAGTAGTTCCCTCTCTAGCGGGAGTTTGCCCATCACCAATGAGCAGTTCTTC.

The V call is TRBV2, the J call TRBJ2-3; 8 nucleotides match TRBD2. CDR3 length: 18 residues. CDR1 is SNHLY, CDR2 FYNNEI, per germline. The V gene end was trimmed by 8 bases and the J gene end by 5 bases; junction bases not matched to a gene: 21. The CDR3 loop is CASDWRELGGEIRDTQYF. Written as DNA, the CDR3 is TGTGCCAGCGACTGGCGGGAGCTCGGGGGGGAAATTAGAGATACGCAGTATTTT.

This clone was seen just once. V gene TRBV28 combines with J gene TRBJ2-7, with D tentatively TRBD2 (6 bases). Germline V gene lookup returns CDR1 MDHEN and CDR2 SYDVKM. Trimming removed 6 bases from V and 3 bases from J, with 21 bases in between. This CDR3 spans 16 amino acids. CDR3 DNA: TGTGCCAGCAGCATGGCCGGGACTCAGATCTACTACGAGCAGTACTTC. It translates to CASSMAGTQIYYEQYF.

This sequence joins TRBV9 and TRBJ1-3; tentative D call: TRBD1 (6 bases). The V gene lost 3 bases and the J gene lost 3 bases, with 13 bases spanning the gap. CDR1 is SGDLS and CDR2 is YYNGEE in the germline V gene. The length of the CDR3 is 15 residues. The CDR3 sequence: CASSDVDRHGNTIYF. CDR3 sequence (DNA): TGTGCCAGCAGCGACGTCGACAGGCATGGAAACACCATATATTTT. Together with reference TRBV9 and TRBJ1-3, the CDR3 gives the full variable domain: DSGVTQTPKHLITATGQRVTLRCSPRSGDLSVYWYQQSLDQGLQFLIQYYNGEERAKGNILERFSAQQFPDLHSELNLSSLELGDSALYFCASSDVDRHGNTIYFGEGSWLTVV.

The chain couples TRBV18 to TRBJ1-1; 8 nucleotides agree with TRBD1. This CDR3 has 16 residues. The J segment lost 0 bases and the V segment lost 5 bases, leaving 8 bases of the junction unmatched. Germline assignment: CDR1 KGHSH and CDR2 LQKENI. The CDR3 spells CASSSSYRGMNTEAFF. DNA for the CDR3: TGTGCCAGCTCATCGTCTTACAGGGGGATGAACACTGAAGCTTTCTTT.